This T cell receptor (beta chain) appears in the sequencing data of a study of cytomegalovirus exposure and HLA in healthy donors. This CDR3 has 17 amino acids. The germline gives CDR1 SGHVS, CDR2 FQNEAQ. Regarding this clone: Its antigen is as yet unknown.

General study points: Overall, roughly 150 TCR beta chains were annotated as cytomegalovirus-associated.

Use of 60 Vbeta and 13 Jbeta primers characterized the PCR. Repertoires were generated with immunoSEQ multiplex PCR, while TCRdb's copy carries only in-frame clones and drops some. The table includes about 130,000 clones, over 70% detected once. The clonotype was recovered from a woman between 40 and 50 years old in good health and CMV-seropositive. The sequencing input was PBMCs. V usage is TRBV7-8 and J usage is TRBJ2-5; TRBD1 agrees at 10 bases. The J call may not be correct, given that the DNA end is closer to TRBJ2-7. The CDR3 bases are TGTGCCAGCAGCTTAACGACTTCCGGGACAGGGGCCTACGAGCAGTACTTC. This gives the protein CASSLTTSGTGAYEQYF.